This TCR beta chain was captured in a study of cytomegalovirus exposure and HLA in healthy donors. About the study: Samples from HLA-typed donors yielded about 86 million unique TCRs in an early data release.

This CDR3 comprises 15 residues. Per germline, CDR1 LGHNA and CDR2 YNFKEQ. V trimming: 0 bases; J trimming: 4 bases; junction bases outside the gene matches: 3. Findings of the study overall: Researchers left out some V segments, among them TRBV6-2 and TRBV6-3, as indistinguishable. In an earlier analysis, about 87% or about 30%: the productive usage of most TCR beta V segments.

A note on this clone: The antigen is unknown.

PCR amplification relied on 60 Vbeta primers (plus 13 Jbeta primers). Generated by immunoSEQ multiplex PCR, the TCRdb table keeps only in-frame clones and is missing some. The data hold 90,000 to 120,000 clones, with over 65% observed a single time. The chain uses TRBV4-2 and TRBJ2-4; 7 positions agree with TRBD2. What was sequenced was PBMCs. The sequence was obtained from a female donor in good health and CMV-seropositive. This chain's CDR3 is CASSQDASGKNIQYF. Here the CDR3 DNA reads TGTGCCAGCAGCCAAGATGCTAGCGGTAAAAACATTCAGTACTTC.